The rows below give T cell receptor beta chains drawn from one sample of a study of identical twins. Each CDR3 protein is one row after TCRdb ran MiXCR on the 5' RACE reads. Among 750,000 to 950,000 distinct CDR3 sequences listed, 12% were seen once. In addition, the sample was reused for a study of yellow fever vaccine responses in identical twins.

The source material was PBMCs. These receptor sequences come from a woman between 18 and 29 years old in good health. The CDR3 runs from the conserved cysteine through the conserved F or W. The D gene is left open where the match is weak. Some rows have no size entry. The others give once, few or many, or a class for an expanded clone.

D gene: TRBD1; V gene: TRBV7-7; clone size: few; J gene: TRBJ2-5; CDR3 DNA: TGTGCCAGCAGCCGGACAGGATCGCAAGAGACCCAGTACTTC; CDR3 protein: CASSRTGSQETQYF
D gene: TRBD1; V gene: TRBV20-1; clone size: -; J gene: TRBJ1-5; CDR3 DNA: TGCAGTGCTCCGGGACAGGGGGTTCAGCCCCAGCATTTT; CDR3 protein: CSAPGQGVQPQHF
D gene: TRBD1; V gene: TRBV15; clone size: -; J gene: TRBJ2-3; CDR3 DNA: TGTGCCACCAGCAGAGGTGGGACAGGGACAGATACGCAGTATTTT; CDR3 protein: CATSRGGTGTDTQYF
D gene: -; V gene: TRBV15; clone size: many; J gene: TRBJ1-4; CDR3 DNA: TGTGCCACCAGCAGAGCGGGCTTCAATGAAAAACTGTTTTTT; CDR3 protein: CATSRAGFNEKLFF
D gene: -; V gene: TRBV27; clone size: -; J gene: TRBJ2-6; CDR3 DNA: TGTGCCAGCAGTTTATTGAGTGCCGGGGCCAACGTCCTGACTTTC; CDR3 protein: CASSLLSAGANVLTF
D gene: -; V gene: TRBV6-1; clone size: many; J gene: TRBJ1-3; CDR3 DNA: TGTGCCAGCTATGCTAGCATGGGGGCTGGAAACACCATATATTTT; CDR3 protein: CASYASMGAGNTIYF
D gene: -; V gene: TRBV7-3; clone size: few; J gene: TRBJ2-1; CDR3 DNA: TGTGCCAGCGCAAGAGGGGGTGGAGGGGACAATGAGCAGTTCTTC; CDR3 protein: CASARGGGGDNEQFF
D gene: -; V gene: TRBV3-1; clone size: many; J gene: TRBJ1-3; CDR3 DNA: TGTGCCAGCAGCCCGACACGGGGGCCTGGAAACACCATATATTTT; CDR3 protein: CASSPTRGPGNTIYF
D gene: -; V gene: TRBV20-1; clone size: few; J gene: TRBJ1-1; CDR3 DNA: TGCAGTGCTAGAGTGCGGGGACCCGCAGCTGAAGCTTTCTTT; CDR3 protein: CSARVRGPAAEAFF
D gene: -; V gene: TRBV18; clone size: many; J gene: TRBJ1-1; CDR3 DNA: TGTGCCAGCTCCCGAACGGGCGGGAGCACTGAAGCTTTCTTT; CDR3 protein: CASSRTGGSTEAFF
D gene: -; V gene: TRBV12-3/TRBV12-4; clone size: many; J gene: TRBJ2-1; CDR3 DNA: TGTGCCAGCAGCTCCACTCTGGGGGTAGATGAGCAGTTCTTC; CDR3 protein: CASSSTLGVDEQFF
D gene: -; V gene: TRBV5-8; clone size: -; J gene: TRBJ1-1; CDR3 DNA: TGTGCCAGCACCGCGACAGGAAACACTGAAGCTTTCTTT; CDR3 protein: CASTATGNTEAFF
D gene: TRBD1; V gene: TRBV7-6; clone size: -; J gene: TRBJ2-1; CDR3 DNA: TGTGCCAGCAGCTCCGGACAGGAGAGATACAATGAGCAGTTCTTC; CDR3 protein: CASSSGQERYNEQFF
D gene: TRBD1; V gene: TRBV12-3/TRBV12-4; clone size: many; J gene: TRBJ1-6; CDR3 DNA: TGTGCCAGCAGTAACCAGGGGACAGGGAGTTCACCCCTCCACTTT; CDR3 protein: CASSNQGTGSSPLHF
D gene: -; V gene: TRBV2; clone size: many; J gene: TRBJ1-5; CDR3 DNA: TGTGCCAGCAGTGATGATTGGTCAAGTAATCAGCCCCAGCATTTT; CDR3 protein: CASSDDWSSNQPQHF
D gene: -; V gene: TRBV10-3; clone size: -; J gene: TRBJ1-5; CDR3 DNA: TGTGCCATCAGGGAAGACAGAGACAATCAGCCCCAGCATTTT; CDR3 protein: CAIREDRDNQPQHF
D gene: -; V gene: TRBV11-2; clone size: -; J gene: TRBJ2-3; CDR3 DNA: TGTGCCAGCAGGGGAGAGGGGAGCACAGATACGCAGTATTTT; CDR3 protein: CASRGEGSTDTQYF
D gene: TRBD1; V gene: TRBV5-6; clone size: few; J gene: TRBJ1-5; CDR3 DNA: TGTGCCAGCAGCTACCAGGGACAGGGGGATCAGCCCCAGCATTTT; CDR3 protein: CASSYQGQGDQPQHF
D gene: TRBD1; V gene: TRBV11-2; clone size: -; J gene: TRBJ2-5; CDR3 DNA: TGTGCCAGCCGGGGAAACGCGACAGGGGCCATCCAAGAGACCCAGTACTTC; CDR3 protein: CASRGNATGAIQETQYF
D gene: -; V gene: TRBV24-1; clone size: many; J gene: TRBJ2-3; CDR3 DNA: TGTGCCACCAGTACCATGGGACTGCCCCAGTATTTT; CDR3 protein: CATSTMGLPQYF
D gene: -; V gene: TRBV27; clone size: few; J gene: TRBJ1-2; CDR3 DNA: TGTGCCAGCTGGACAACGCGGGGGATCGGGGACTATGGCTACACCTTC; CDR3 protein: CASWTTRGIGDYGYTF
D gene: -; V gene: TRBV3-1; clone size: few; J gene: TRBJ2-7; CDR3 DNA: TGTGCCAGCAGCCAAGAGGTCAGGGTGGGCGAGCAGTACTTC; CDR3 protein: CASSQEVRVGEQYF
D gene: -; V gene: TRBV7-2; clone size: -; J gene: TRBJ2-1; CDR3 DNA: TGTGCCGGAACCCGGGGGCCCTCCTACAATGAGCAGTTCTTC; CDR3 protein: CAGTRGPSYNEQFF
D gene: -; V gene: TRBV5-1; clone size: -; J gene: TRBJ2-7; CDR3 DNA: TGCGCCAGCAGCTTGGACGAATACGAGCAGTACTTC; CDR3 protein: CASSLDEYEQYF
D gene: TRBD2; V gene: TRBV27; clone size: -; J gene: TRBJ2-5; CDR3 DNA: TGTGCCAGCAGCCAAAGCGGGAGGAGGGCAGAGGCAATAAAGACCCAGTACTTC; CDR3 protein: CASSQSGRRAEAIKTQYF
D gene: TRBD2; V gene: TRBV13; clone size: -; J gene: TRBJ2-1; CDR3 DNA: TGTGCCAGCAGCTTAGGGGGGGGACTATCTTACTACAATGAGCAGTTCTTC; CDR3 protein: CASSLGGGLSYYNEQFF
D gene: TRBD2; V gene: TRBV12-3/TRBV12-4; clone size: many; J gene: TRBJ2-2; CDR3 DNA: TGTGCCAGCAGTTTATCAGCGGGGGGGGCCGGGGAGCTGTTTTTT; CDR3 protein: CASSLSAGGAGELFF
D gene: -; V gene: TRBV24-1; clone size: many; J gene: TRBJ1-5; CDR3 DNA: TGTGCCACCAGTGATTGGGGCAATCAGCCCCAGCATTTT; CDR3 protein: CATSDWGNQPQHF
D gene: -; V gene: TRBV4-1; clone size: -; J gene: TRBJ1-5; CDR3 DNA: TGCGCCAGCAGAGGGACGGATCATCAGGGACAGCCCCAGCATTTT; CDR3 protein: CASRGTDHQGQPQHF
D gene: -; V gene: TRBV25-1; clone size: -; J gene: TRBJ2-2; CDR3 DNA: TGTGCCAGCAGTGAAGACAGACGGACCGGGGAGCTGTTTTTT; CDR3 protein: CASSEDRRTGELFF
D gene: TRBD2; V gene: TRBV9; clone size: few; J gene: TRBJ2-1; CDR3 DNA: TGTGCCAGCAGCCGATATAGCGGGAGGGCGCTTAGTGAGCAGTTCTTC; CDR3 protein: CASSRYSGRALSEQFF
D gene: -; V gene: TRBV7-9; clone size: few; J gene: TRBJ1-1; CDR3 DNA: TGTGCCAGCAGCCCTGCTGCAGGGATCACTGAAGCTTTCTTT; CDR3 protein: CASSPAAGITEAFF
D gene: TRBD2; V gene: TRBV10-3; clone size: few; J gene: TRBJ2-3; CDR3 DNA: TGTGCCATCAGTCCGAGCGGGAGGGCCGCAGATACGCAGTATTTT; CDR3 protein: CAISPSGRAADTQYF
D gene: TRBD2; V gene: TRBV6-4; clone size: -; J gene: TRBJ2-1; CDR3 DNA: TGTGCCAGCAGTAGACCCGGAGTAGGCGGGAGAGCCTACAATGAGCAGTTCTTC; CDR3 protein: CASSRPGVGGRAYNEQFF
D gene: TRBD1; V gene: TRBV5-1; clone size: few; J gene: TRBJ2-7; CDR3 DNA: TGCGCCAGCAGCTTGGCGGTCGGGCAGGGGGCCTACGAGCAGTACTTC; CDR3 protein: CASSLAVGQGAYEQYF
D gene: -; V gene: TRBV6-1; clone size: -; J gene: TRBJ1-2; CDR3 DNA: TGTGCCAGCAGCGCTACAGGGATCTATGGCTACACCTTC; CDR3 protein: CASSATGIYGYTF
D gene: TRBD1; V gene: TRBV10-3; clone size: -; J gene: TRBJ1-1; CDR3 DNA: TGTGCCATCACTTCCCGTGAGACAGGGTCTGAAGCTTTCTTT; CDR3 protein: CAITSRETGSEAFF
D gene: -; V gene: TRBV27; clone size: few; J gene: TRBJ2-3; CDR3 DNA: TGTGCCAGCAGTTTATGGACTAAAACAGATACGCAGTATTTT; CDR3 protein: CASSLWTKTDTQYF
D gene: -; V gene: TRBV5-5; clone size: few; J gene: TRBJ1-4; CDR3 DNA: TGTGCCAGCAGCTTGGACGGAATAAATGAAAAACTGTTTTTT; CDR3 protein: CASSLDGINEKLFF
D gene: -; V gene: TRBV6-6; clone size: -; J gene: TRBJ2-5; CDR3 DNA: TGTGCCAGCAGAACCGGAGGTCAAGAGACCCAGTACTTC; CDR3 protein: CASRTGGQETQYF
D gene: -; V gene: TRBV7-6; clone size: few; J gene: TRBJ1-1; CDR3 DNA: TGTGCCAGCAGCCCCACCGGAGGTCAGGGCGTTTTCTTT; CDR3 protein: CASSPTGGQGVFF
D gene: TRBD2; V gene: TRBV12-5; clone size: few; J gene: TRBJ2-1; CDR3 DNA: TGTGCTAGTGTGCTAGCGGGGAGTCACAATGAGCAGTTCTTC; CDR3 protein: CASVLAGSHNEQFF
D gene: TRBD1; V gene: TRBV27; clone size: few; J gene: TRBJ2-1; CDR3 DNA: TGTGCCAGCAGTCCGCAGACTAGGGACAGGGTGGCAATCTTCCTCAATGAGCAGTTCTTC; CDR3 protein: CASSPQTRDRVAIFLNEQFF
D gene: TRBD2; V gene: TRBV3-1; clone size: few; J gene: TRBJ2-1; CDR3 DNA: TGTGCCAGCAGCCTCGGACTAGCGGCGTTCAATGAGCAGTTCTTC; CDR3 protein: CASSLGLAAFNEQFF
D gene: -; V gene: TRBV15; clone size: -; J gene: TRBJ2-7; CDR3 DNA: TGTGCCACCAGCAGAGGGATAGGGGGAACCTACGAGCAGTACTTC; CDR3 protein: CATSRGIGGTYEQYF
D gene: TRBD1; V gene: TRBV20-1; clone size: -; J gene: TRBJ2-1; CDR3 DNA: TGCAGAAAGTCCTCCGGGACAGACCACAATGAGCAGTTCTTC; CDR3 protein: CRKSSGTDHNEQFF
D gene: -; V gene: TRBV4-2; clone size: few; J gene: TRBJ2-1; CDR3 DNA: TGTGCCAGCAGCTCAGGACTGGGCTATGAGCAGTTCTTC; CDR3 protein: CASSSGLGYEQFF
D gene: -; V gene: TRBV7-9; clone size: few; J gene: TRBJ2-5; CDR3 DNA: TGTGCCAGCAGTCAGGGTCCGAGCGAGACCCAGTACTTC; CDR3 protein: CASSQGPSETQYF
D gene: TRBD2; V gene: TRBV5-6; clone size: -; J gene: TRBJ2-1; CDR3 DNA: TGTGCCAGCAGCTGGGGACTAGCGGGTCGGAATGAGCAGTTCTTC; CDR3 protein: CASSWGLAGRNEQFF
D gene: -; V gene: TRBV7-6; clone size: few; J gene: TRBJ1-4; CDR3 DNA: TGTGCCAGCAGCTCGCCCGCAACTAATGAAAAACTGTTTTTT; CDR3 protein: CASSSPATNEKLFF
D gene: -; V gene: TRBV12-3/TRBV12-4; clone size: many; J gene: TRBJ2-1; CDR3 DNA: TGTGCCAGCGGCACCCCGGGCTCCTACAATGAGCAGTTCTTC; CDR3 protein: CASGTPGSYNEQFF
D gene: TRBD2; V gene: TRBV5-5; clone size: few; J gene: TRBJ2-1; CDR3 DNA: TGTGCCAGCAGCGAGCCGACTAGCGGGGATTACAATGAGCAGTTCTTC; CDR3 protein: CASSEPTSGDYNEQFF
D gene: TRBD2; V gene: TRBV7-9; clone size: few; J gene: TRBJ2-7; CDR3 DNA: TGTGCCAGCAGCCGCGAGGGGGGCCCAGCGGGAGTTTACGAGCAGTACTTC; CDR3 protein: CASSREGGPAGVYEQYF
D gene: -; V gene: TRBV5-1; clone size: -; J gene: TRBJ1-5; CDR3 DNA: TGCGCCAGCAGCTTTGAAGGGTCTAGCAATCAGCCCCAGCATTTT; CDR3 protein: CASSFEGSSNQPQHF